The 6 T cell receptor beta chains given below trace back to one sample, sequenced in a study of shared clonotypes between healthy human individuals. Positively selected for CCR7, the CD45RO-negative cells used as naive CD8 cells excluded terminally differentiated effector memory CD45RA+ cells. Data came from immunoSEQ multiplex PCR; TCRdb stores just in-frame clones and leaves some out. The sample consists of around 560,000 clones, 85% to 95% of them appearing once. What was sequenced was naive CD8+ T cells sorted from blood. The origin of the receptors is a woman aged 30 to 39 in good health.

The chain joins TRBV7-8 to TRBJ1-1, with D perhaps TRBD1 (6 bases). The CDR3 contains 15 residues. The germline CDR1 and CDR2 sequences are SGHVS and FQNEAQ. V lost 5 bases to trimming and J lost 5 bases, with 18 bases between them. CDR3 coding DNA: TGTGCCAGCAGCGGAGGGGTTACGAGGGGGACTGAAGCTTTCTTT. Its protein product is CASSGGVTRGTEAFF. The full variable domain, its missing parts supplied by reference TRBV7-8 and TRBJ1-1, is GAGVSQSPRYKVAKRGQDVALRCDPISGHVSLFWYQQALGQGPEFLTYFQNEAQLDKSGLPSDRFFAERPEGSVSTLKIQRTQQEDSAVYLCASSGGVTRGTEAFFGQGTRLTVV.

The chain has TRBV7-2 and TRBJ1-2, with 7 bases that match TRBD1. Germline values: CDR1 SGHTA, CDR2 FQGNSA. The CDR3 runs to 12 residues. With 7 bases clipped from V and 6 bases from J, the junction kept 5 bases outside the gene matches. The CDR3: CASTDRADGYTF. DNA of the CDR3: TGTGCCAGCACCGACAGGGCCGATGGCTACACCTTC.

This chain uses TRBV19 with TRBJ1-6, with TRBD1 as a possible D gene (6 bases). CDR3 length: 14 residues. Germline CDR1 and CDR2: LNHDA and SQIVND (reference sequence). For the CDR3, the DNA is TGTGCAGCAGCGGCGGGGGGCAATAATTCACCCCTCCACTTT. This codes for CAAAAGGNNSPLHF.

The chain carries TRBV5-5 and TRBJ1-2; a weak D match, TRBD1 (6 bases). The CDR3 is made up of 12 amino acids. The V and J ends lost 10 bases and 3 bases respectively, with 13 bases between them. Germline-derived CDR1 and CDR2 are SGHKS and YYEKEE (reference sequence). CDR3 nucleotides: TGTGCCTCGTCAGGGGCGGACTATGGCTACACCTTC. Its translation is CASSGADYGYTF.

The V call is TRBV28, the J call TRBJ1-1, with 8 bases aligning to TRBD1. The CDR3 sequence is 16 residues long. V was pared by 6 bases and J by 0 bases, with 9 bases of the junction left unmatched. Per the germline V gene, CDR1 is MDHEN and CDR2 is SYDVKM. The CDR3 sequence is CASSSTGGGMNTEAFF. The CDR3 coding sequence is TGTGCCAGCAGCTCCACAGGGGGGGGAATGAACACTGAAGCTTTCTTT. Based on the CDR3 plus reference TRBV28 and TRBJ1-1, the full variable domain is DVKVTQSSRYLVKRTGEKVFLECVQDMDHENMFWYRQDPGLGLRLIYFSYDVKMKEKGDIPEGYSVSREKKERFSLILESASTNQTSMYLCASSSTGGGMNTEAFFGQGTRLTVV.

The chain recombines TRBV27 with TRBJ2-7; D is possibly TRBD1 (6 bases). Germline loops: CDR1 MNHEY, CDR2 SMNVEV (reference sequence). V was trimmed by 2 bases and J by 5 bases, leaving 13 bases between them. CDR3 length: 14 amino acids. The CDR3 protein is CASSLAPGVDEQYF. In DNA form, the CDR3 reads TGTGCCAGCAGTTTAGCGCCAGGGGTGGACGAGCAGTACTTC.